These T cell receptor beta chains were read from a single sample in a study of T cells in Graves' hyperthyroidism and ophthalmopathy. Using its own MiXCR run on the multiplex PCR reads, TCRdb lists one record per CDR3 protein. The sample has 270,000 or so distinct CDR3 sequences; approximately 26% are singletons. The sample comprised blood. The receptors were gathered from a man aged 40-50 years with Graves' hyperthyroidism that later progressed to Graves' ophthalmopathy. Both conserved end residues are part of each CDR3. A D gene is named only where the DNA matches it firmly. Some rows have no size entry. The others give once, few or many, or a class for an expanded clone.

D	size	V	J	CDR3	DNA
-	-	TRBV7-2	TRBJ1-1	CASILSPGNTEAFF	TGTGCCAGCATCCTATCCCCAGGGAACACTGAAGCTTTCTTT
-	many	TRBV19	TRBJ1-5	CASSIEGASQPQHF	TGTGCCAGTAGTATAGAGGGGGCAAGCCAGCCCCAGCATTTT
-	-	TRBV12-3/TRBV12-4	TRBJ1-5	CASSIEQYSNQPQHF	TGTGCCAGCTCAATAGAGCAGTATAGCAATCAGCCCCAGCATTTT
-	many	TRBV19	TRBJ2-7	CASSARAEIYYEQYF	TGTGCCAGTAGCGCACGGGCCGAAATCTACTACGAGCAGTACTTC
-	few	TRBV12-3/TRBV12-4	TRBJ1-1	CASARRGNTEAFF	TGTGCCAGCGCGAGGCGGGGGAACACTGAAGCTTTCTTT
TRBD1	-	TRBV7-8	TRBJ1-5	CASSLYQGAGNQPQHF	TGTGCCAGCAGCTTGTATCAGGGGGCGGGCAATCAGCCCCAGCATTTT
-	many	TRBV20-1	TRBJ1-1	CSASLGRSLTEAFF	TGCAGTGCATCCCTGGGGAGGTCTCTCACTGAAGCTTTCTTT
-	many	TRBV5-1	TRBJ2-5	CASSPRSNQETQYF	TGCGCCAGCAGTCCTCGTTCCAACCAAGAGACCCAGTACTTC
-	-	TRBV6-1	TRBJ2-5	CASSDLRTETQYF	TGTGCCAGCAGTGACCTCCGGACGGAGACCCAGTACTTC
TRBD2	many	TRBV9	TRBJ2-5	CASSVVASGSAETQYF	TGTGCCAGCAGCGTAGTGGCTAGCGGGAGTGCAGAGACCCAGTACTTC
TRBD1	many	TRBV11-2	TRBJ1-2	CASSRPGTGLSPPHTF	TGTGCCAGCAGCCGTCCGGGGACAGGGCTAAGTCCACCTCACACCTTC
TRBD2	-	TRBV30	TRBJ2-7	CARNGGGRADEQYF	TGTGCCCGGAACGGGGGCGGGAGGGCCGACGAGCAGTACTTC
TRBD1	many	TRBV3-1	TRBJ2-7	CASSRGQGSSYEQYF	TGTGCCAGCTCGAGGGGACAGGGAAGCTCCTACGAGCAGTACTTC
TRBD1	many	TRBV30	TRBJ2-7	CACGQGGEQYF	TGTGCCTGTGGACAGGGGGGCGAGCAGTACTTC
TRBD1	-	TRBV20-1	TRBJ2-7	CSARRPGTGGIASYEQYF	TGCAGTGCTAGAAGACCCGGGACAGGGGGGATCGCATCCTACGAGCAGTACTTC
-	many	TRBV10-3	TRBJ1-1	CATADGMNTEAFF	TGTGCCACCGCGGACGGAATGAACACTGAAGCTTTCTTT
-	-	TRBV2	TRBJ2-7	CASSSTGSHEQYF	TGTGCCAGCAGTTCCACAGGGTCCCACGAGCAGTACTTC
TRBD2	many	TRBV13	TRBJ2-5	CASSFSGRATYQETQYF	TGTGCCAGCAGCTTCAGCGGGAGGGCCACCTACCAAGAGACCCAGTACTTC
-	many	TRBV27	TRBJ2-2	CASSGTGELFF	TGTGCCAGCAGTGGGACCGGGGAGCTGTTTTTT
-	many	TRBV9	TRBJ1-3	CASSVGKSSGNTIYF	TGTGCCAGCAGCGTGGGGAAGAGCTCTGGAAACACCATATATTTT
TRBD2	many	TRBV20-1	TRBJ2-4	CSAKPGLEAKNIQYF	TGCAGTGCTAAACCGGGACTAGAAGCCAAAAACATTCAGTACTTC
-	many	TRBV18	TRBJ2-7	CASSPANEQYF	TGTGCCAGCTCACCAGCGAACGAGCAGTACTTC
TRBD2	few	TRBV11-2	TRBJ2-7	CASTTPRLAGVKTHEQYF	TGTGCCAGCACCACACCCCGGCTAGCGGGAGTTAAGACCCACGAGCAGTACTTC
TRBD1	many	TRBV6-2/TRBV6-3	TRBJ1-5	CASRLRTGSTNQPQHF	TGTGCCAGCAGATTAAGGACAGGGTCTACCAATCAGCCCCAGCATTTT
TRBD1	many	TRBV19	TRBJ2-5	CASSIAGTGHWETQYF	TGTGCCAGTAGTATAGCCGGGACAGGGCATTGGGAGACCCAGTACTTC
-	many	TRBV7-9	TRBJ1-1	CASSLVGEGTEAFF	TGTGCCAGCAGCCTAGTGGGGGAGGGAACTGAAGCTTTCTTT
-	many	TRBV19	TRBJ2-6	CASMIGVAGANVLTF	TGTGCCAGTATGATAGGGGTGGCTGGGGCCAACGTCCTGACTTTC
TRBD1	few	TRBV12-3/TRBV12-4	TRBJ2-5	CASSLGQEQETQYF	TGTGCCAGCAGCCTGGGACAGGAGCAAGAGACCCAGTACTTC
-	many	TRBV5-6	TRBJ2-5	CASSLARKTQYF	TGTGCCAGCAGCTTGGCGCGGAAGACCCAGTACTTC
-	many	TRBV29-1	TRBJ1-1	CSVSRDAAWDTEAFF	TGCAGCGTTTCCAGGGACGCTGCTTGGGACACTGAAGCTTTCTTT
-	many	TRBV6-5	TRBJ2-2	CASSYSRQNTGELFF	TGTGCCAGCAGTTACTCGAGGCAGAACACCGGGGAGCTGTTTTTT
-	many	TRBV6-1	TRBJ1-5	CASSELPTQYSNQPQHF	TGTGCCAGCAGTGAATTGCCCACCCAGTATAGCAATCAGCCCCAGCATTTT
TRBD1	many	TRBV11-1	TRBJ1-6	CASSPRGTGGSPLHF	TGTGCCAGCAGCCCCCGCGGGACAGGGGGCTCACCCCTCCACTTT
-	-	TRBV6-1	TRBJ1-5	CASSPLVTVHQPQHF	TGTGCCAGCAGTCCCCTTGTGACGGTACATCAGCCCCAGCATTTT
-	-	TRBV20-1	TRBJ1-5	CSARRTENQPQHF	TGCAGTGCTAGAAGGACGGAGAATCAGCCCCAGCATTTT
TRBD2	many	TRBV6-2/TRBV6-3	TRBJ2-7	CASSRPAGAPSYEQYF	TGTGCCAGCAGTAGGCCTGCGGGAGCACCGTCCTACGAGCAGTACTTC
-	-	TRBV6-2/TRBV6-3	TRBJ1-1	CASSYGYWAEAFF	TGTGCCAGCAGTTACGGATATTGGGCTGAAGCTTTCTTT
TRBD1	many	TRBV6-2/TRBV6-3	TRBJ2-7	CASSSPGQGAPYEQYF	TGTGCCAGCAGTTCCCCGGGACAGGGGGCCCCCTACGAGCAGTACTTC
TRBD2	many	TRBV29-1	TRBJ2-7	CSVMGEGYEQYF	TGCAGCGTTATGGGGGAGGGCTACGAGCAGTACTTC
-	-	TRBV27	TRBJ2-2	CASSPTRGTGELFF	TGTGCCAGCAGTCCCACGAGGGGGACCGGGGAGCTGTTTTTT
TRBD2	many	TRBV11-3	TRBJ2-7	CASSLLAGAGEQYF	TGTGCCAGCAGCTTGTTAGCGGGAGCGGGCGAGCAGTACTTC
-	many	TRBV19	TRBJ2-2	CASSFGGVGTGELFF	TGTGCCAGTAGTTTCGGGGGAGTCGGTACCGGGGAGCTGTTTTTT
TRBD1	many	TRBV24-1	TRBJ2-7	CATSDTGTGAYEQYF	TGTGCCACCAGTGACACCGGGACAGGGGCTTACGAGCAGTACTTC
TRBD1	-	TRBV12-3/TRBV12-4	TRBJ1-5	CASSLDRDHQPQHF	TGTGCCAGCAGCTTAGACAGGGATCATCAGCCCCAGCATTTT
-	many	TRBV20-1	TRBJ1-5	CSARDPSGDQPQHF	TGCAGTGCTAGAGATCCATCAGGGGATCAGCCCCAGCATTTT
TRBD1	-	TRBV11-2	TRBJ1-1	CASSSSWTGLNTEAFF	TGTGCCAGCAGCTCAAGCTGGACAGGGTTGAACACTGAAGCTTTCTTT
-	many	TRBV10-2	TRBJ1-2	CASRGLGGFYGYTF	TGCGCCAGCAGGGGACTAGGGGGATTTTATGGCTACACCTTC
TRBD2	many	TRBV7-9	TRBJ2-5	CASSLGLLAGETQYF	TGTGCCAGCAGCTTAGGGTTACTAGCGGGAGAGACCCAGTACTTC
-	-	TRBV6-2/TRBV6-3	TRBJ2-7	CASGATYEQYF	TGTGCCAGTGGGGCCACCTACGAGCAGTACTTC
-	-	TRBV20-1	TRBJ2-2	CSARVVTGELFF	TGCAGTGCTAGAGTCGTGACCGGGGAGCTGTTTTTT
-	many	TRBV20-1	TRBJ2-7	CSARPLGSSYEQYF	TGCAGTGCTAGACCACTCGGAAGCTCCTACGAGCAGTACTTC
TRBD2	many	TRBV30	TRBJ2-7	CAWTPGGDRPYEQYF	TGTGCCTGGACTCCCGGGGGGGACCGCCCCTACGAGCAGTACTTC
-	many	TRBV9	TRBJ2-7	CASSVEGSFLRGKYF	TGTGCCAGCAGCGTAGAAGGGTCATTCCTACGAGGGAAGTACTTC
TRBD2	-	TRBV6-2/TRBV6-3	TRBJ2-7	CASSPGLAGQYF	TGTGCCAGCAGCCCGGGACTAGCAGGGCAGTACTTC
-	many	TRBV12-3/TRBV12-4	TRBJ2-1	CASSLGYEQFF	TGTGCCAGCAGCCTCGGCTATGAGCAGTTCTTC
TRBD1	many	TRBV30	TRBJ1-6	CAWSGGRTGDSPLHF	TGTGCCTGGAGTGGCGGACGGACAGGGGACTCACCCCTCCACTTT
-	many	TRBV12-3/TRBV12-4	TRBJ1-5	CASSQDSNQPQHF	TGTGCCAGCAGCCAAGACAGCAATCAGCCCCAGCATTTT
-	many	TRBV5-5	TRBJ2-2	CASSIPGHNTGELFF	TGTGCCAGCAGCATACCGGGACACAACACCGGGGAGCTGTTTTTT